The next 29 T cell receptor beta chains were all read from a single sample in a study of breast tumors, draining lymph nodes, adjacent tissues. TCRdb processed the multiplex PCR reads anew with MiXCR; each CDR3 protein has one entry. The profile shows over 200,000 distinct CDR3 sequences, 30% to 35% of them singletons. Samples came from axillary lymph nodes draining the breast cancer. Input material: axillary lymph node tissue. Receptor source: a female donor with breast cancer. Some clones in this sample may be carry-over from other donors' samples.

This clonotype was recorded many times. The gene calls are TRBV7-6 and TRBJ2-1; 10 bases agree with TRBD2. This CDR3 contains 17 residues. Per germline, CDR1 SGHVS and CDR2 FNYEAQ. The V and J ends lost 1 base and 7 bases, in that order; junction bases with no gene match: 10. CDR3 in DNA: TGTGCCAGCAGCTTAGGATCTAGCGGGAGTAGGATAAATGAGCAGTTCTTC. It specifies CASSLGSSGSRINEQFF.

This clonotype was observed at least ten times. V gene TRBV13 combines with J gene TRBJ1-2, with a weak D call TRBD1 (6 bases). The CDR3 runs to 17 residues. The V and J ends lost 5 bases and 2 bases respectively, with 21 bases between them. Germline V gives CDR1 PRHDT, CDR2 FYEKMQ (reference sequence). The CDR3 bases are TGTGCCAGCAGCGCCCGAGAACGGACAGAAGGGAACTATGGCTACACCTTC. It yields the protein CASSARERTEGNYGYTF. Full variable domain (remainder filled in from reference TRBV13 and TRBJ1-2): AAGVIQSPRHLIKEKRETATLKCYPIPRHDTVYWYQQGPGQDPQFLISFYEKMQSDKGSIPDRFSAQQFSDYHSELNMSSLELGDSALYFCASSARERTEGNYGYTFGSGTRLTVV.

The CDR3 nucleotides read TGTGCCAGCAGTCACGTCAGGGACGATTCACCCCTCCACTTT. Translated, it gives CASSHVRDDSPLHF. The rearrangement links TRBV6-6 to TRBJ1-6; D possibly corresponds to TRBD1 (5 bases). The CDR3 totals 14 residues. V was shortened by 5 bases and J by 8 bases, with 13 bases between the two germline ends. The germline V gene has CDR1 MNHNY and CDR2 SVGAGI (reference sequence).

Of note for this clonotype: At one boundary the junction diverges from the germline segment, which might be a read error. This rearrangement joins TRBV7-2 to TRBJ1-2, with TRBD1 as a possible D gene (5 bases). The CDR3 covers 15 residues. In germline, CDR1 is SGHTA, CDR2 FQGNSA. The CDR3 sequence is CASSRLGRGGYGYPF. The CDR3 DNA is TGTGCCAGCAGCCGATTAGGGCGGGGCGGCTATGGCTACCCCTTC.

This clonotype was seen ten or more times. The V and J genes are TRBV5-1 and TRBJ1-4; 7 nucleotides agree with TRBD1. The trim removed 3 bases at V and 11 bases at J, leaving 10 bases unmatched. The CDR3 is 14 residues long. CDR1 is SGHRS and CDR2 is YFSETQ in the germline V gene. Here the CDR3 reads CASSSTGTGAKLFF. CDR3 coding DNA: TGCGCCAGCAGCTCAACCGGCACAGGGGCGAAACTGTTTTTT.

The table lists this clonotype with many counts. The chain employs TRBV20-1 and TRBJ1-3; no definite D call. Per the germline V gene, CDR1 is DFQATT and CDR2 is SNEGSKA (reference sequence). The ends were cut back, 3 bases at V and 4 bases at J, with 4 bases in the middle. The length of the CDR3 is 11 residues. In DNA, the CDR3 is TGCAGTGCTAGGGTGGGAAACACCATATATTTT. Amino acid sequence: CSARVGNTIYF.

The CDR3 bases are TGCAGTGTCAGGAAGGGGGGGGCAAAGAGTTATCAGCCCCAGCATTTT. Protein sequence: CSVRKGGAKSYQPQHF. The rearrangement joins TRBV20-1 to TRBJ1-5; D perhaps matches TRBD1 (6 bases). CDR1 DFQATT and CDR2 SNEGSKA come from the germline V gene (reference sequence). The ends were cut back, 7 bases at V and 5 bases at J, with 24 bases in the middle. This CDR3 is 16 amino acids long.

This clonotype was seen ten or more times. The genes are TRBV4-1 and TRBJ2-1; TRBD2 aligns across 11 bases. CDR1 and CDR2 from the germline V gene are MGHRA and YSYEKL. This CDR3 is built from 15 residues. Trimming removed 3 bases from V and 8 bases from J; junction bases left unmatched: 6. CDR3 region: CASSQIAGGLHEQFF. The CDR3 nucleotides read TGCGCCAGCAGCCAGATAGCGGGAGGGTTACATGAGCAGTTCTTC.

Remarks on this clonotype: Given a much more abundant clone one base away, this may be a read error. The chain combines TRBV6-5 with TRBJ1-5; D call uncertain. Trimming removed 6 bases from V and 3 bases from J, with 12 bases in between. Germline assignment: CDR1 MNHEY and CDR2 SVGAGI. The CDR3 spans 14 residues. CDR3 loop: CASRGGTTNQPQHF. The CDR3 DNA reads TGTGCCAGCAGAGGAGGCACTACCAATCAGCCCCAGCATTTT.

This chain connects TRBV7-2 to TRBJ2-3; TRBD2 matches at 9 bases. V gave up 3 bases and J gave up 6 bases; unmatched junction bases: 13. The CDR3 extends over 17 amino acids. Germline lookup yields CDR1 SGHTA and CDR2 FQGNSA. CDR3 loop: CASSFRGSGGLRDTQYF. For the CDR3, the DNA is TGTGCCAGCAGCTTCCGAGGCAGCGGGGGGCTCAGGGATACGCAGTATTTT.

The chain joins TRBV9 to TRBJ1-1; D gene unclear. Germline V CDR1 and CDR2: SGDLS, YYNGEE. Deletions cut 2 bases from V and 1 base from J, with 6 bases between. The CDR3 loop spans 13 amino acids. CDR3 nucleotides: TGTGCCAGCAGCGTGAGCGGGAACACTGAAGCTTTCTTT. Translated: CASSVSGNTEAFF. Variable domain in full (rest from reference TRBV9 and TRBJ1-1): DSGVTQTPKHLITATGQRVTLRCSPRSGDLSVYWYQQSLDQGLQFLIQYYNGEERAKGNILERFSAQQFPDLHSELNLSSLELGDSALYFCASSVSGNTEAFFGQGTRLTVV.

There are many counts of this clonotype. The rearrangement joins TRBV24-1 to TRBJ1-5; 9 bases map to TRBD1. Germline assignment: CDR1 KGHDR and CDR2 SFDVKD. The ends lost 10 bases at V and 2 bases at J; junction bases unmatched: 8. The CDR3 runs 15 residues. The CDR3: CATTGTGKGNQPQHF. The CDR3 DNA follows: TGTGCCACGACCGGGACAGGGAAGGGCAATCAGCCCCAGCATTTT.

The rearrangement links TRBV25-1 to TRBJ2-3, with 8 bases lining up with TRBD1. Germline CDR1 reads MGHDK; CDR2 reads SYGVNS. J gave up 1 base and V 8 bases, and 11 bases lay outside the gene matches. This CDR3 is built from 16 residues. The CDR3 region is CASGGQGARGTDTQYF. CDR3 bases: TGTGCCAGCGGGGGGCAGGGGGCTAGAGGCACAGATACGCAGTATTTT.

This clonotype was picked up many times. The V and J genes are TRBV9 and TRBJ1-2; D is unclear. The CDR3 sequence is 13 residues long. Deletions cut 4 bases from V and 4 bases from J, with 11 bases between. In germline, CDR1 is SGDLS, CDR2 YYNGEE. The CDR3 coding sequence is TGTGCCAGCAGCCTTAGCCAGCTCTATGGCTACACCTTC. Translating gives CASSLSQLYGYTF.

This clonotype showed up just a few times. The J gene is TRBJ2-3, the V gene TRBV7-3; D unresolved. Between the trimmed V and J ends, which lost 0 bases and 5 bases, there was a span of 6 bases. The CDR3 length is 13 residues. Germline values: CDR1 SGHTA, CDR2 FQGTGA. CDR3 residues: CASSLTELDTQYF. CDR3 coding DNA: TGTGCCAGCAGCTTAACAGAACTAGATACGCAGTATTTT.

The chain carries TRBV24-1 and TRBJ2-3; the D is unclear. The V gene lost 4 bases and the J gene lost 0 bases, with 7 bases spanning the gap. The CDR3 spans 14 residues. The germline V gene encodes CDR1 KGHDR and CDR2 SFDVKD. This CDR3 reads CATSDRYSTDTQYF. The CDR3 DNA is TGTGCCACCAGTGACCGATATAGCACAGATACGCAGTATTTT.

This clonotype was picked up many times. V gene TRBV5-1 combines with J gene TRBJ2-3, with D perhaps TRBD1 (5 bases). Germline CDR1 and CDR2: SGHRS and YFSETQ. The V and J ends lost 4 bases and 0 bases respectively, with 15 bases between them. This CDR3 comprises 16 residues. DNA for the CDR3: TGCGCCAGCAGCGCCCAAGGGGCCCTTAGCACAGATACGCAGTATTTT. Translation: CASSAQGALSTDTQYF.

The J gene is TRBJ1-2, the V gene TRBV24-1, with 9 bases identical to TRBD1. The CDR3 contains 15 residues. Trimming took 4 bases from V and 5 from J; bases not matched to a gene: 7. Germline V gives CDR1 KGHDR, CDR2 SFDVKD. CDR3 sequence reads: CATSEPRTGEYGYTF. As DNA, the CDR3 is TGTGCCACCAGTGAACCCAGGACAGGGGAGTATGGCTACACCTTC.

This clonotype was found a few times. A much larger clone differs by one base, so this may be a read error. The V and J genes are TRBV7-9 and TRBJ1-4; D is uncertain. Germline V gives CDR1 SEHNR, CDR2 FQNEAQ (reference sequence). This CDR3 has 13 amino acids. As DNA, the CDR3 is TGTGCCAGCAGCTTAGTCGGTAATGAACAACTGTTTTTT. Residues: CASSLVGNEQLFF.

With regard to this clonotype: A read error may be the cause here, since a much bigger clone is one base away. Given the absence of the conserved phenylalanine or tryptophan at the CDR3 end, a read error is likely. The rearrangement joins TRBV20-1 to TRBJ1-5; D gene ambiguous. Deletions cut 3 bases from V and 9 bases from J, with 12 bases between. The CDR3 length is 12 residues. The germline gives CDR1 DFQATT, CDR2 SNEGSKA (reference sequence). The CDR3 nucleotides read TGCAGTGCTAGGGGAGCGGGAGGGCCCCAGCATTCT. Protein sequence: CSARGAGGPQHS.

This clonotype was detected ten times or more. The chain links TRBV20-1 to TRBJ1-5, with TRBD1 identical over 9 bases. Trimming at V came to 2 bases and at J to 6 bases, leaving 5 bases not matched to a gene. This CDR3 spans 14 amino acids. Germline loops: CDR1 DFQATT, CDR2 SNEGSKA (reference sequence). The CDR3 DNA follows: TGCAGTGCTAGAAGGGGACAGGGCACTCAGCCCCAGCATTTT. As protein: CSARRGQGTQPQHF.

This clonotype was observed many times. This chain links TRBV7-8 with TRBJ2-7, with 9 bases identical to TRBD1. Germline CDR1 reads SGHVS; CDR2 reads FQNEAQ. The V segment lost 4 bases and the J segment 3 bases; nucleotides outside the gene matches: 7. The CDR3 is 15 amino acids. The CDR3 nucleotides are TGTGCCAGCAGCTCCCGCCGGGACAGGGTCTACGAGCAGTACTTC. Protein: CASSSRRDRVYEQYF.

CDR3 sequence (DNA): TGTGCCAGCAGGCGTAGCGGGGGGGATGTCTATGGCTACACCTTC. Translation: CASRRSGGDVYGYTF. V and J are TRBV7-9 and TRBJ1-2, with TRBD1 as a possible D gene (5 bases). This CDR3 has 15 amino acids. Trimming pared 6 bases from V and 4 bases from J, leaving 18 bases between. Per the germline V gene, CDR1 is SEHNR and CDR2 is FQNEAQ (reference sequence).

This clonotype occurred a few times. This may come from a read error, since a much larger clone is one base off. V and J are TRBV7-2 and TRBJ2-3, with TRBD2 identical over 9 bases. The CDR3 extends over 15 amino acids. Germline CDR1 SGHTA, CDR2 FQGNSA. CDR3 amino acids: CANSPLASGVDTQYF. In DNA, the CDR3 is TGTGCCAACAGCCCCTTGGCTAGCGGGGTTGATACGCAGTATTTT.

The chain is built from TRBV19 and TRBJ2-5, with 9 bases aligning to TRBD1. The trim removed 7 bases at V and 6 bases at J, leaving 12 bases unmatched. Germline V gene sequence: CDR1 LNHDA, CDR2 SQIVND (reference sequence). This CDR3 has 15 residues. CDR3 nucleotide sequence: TGTGCCAGTACCAGGACAGGGGCCCTAAGGAAGACCCAGTACTTC. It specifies CASTRTGALRKTQYF. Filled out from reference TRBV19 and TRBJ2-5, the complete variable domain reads DGGITQSPKYLFRKEGQNVTLSCEQNLNHDAMYWYRQDPGQGLRLIYYSQIVNDFQKGDIAEGYSVSREKKESFPLTVTSAQKNPTAFYLCASTRTGALRKTQYFGPGTRLLVL.

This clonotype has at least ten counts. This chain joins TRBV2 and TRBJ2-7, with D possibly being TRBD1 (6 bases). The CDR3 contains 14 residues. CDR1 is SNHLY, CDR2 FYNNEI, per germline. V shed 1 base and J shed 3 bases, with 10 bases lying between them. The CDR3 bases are TGTGCCAGCAGTGAAGATGGCAGGGGCTACGAGCAGTACTTC. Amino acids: CASSEDGRGYEQYF.

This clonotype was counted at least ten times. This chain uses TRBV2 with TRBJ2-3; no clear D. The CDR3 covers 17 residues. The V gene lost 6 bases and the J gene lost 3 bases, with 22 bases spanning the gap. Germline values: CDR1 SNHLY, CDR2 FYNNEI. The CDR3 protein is CASRSALSAGTTDTQYF. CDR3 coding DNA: TGTGCCAGCAGGTCGGCTTTGAGTGCAGGTACAACAGATACGCAGTATTTT.

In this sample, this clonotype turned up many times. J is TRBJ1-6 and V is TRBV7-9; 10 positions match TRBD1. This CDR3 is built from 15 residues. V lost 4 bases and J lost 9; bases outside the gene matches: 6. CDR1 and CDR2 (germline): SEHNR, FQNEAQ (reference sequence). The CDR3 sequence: CASSSGDRGGSPLHF. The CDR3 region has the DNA TGTGCCAGCAGCTCTGGGGACAGGGGAGGTTCACCCCTCCACTTT.

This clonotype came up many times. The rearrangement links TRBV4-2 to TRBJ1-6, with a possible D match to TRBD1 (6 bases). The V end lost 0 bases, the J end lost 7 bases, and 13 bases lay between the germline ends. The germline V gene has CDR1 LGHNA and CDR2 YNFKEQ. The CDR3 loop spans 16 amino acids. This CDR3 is CASSQEEGQGNSPLHF. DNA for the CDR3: TGTGCCAGCAGCCAAGAGGAGGGCCAGGGGAATTCACCCCTCCACTTT.